This T cell receptor (beta chain) was profiled in a study of T cells in Graves' hyperthyroidism and ophthalmopathy. The wider study: At initial diagnosis, before any treatment had begun, peripheral blood was obtained. The study's findings and limits: Ophthalmopathy was model-predicted a median about 6.7 months pre-onset.

The source material, RNA transcripts, was used to amplify TCR beta CDR3 regions. The primer set for the first-round RT-PCR of the TCR CDR3 was HTBI. Via MiXCR, TCRdb re-called the multiplex PCR reads, giving one row per CDR3 protein. The sample lists about 560,000 distinct CDR3 sequences; approximately 15% were seen once. This clonotype was observed at least ten times. Its target is not known. Together with thyroid ultrasound, orbital computed tomography, serum thyroxine and TRAb, clinical symptoms were used for diagnoses. Material: blood. The TCR sequence derives from a woman aged 18-29 years with Graves' hyperthyroidism.

CDR3 protein: CAWQPDHYNEQFF. Here the CDR3 DNA reads TGTGCCTGGCAACCGGACCATTACAATGAGCAGTTCTTC. The chain joins TRBV30 to TRBJ2-1; D uncertain. V lost 5 bases and J 4 bases, leaving 12 bases between the germline ends. The CDR3 runs 13 residues. Germline V lookup: CDR1 GTSNPN, CDR2 SVGIG (reference sequence).